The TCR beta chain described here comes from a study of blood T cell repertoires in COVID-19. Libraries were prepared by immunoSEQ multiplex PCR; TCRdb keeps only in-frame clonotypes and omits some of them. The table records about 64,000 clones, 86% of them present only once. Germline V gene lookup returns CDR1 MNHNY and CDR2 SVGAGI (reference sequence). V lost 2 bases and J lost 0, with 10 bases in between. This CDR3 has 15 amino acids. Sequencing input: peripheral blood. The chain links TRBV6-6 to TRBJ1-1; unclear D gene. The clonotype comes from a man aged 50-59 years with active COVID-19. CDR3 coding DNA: TGTGCCAGCAGTTACGGCGCCAGGATGAACACTGAAGCTTTCTTT. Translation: CASSYGARMNTEAFF.